A few counts support the clone carrying this T cell receptor beta chain. Its matching antigen is unknown. The sample is drawn from a study of early T cells in non-severe SARS-CoV-2 infection. For the study at large: Bulk RNA from unsorted whole blood was sequenced; chains were unpaired. Study conclusions and caveats: Database matching using VDJdb favored anti-spike CD8 responses, with private and CD4 specificities left missing.

The TCR library protocol attached unique molecular identifiers to the individual cDNA molecules. In TCRdb, the 5' RACE reads were re-called with MiXCR into one record per CDR3 protein. The sample records roughly 80,000 distinct CDR3 sequences, roughly 12% being singletons. The source material was whole blood, sampled at baseline. The TCR sequence derives from an adult who was a healthcare worker with PCR-confirmed SARS-CoV-2 infection or an uninfected control (not recorded which).

The CDR3 bases are TGCAGTGCACCTCGAACTAGCGCCGAGGGCGGGGAGCTGTTTTTT. Its translation: CSAPRTSAEGGELFF. The chain recombines TRBV20-1 with TRBJ2-2; 7 nucleotides align to TRBD2. CDR1 and CDR2 from the germline V gene are DFQATT and SNEGSKA (reference sequence). V dropped 6 bases and J dropped 7; count of bases not matched to a gene: 14. The CDR3 extends over 15 amino acids.